This T cell receptor (beta chain) was recorded in a study of vaccination and CD4 T cells after COVID-19. Trimming took off 3 bases at V and 5 bases at J, with 14 bases between the two ends. Germline CDR1 reads ENHRY; CDR2 reads SYGVKD. This CDR3 is 15 amino acids long. CD4+ T cells that had been cultured provided DNA sequenced with the Oncomine TCR Beta short-read assay. Genomic DNA was taken out of cultured CD4+ T cells by extraction. TCRdb reprocessed the PCR reads with MiXCR, giving one entry per CDR3 protein. The sample shows approximately 5,500 distinct CDR3 sequences, 71% of them seen only once. With respect to this clonotype: Its matching antigen is unknown.

Described treatment: approximately 10-day PBMC culture with coronavirus spike peptide pools or control peptides (ViraFEST assay). Specimen: CD4+ T cells from blood, cultured in vitro. This sequence originates from a human donor who had recovered from COVID-19. The chain combines TRBV10-3 with TRBJ2-1; D may be TRBD1 or TRBD2 (5 bases each). CDR3 DNA sequence: TGTGCCATCAGTGACCCCGGGACGGTCAACAATGAGCAGTTCTTC. The encoded protein is CAISDPGTVNNEQFF.